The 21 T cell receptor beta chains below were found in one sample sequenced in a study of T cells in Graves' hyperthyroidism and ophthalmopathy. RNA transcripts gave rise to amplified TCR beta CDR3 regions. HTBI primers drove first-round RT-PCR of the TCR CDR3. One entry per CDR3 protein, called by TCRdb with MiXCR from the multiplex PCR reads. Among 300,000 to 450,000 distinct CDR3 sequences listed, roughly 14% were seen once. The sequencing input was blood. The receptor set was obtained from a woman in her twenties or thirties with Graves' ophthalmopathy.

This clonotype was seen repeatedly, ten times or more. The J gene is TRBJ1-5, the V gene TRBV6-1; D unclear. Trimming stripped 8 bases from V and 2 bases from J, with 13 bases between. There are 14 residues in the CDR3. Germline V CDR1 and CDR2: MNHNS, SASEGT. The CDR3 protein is CASSSFEGNQPQHF. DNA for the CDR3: TGTGCCAGCTCTAGCTTTGAGGGCAATCAGCCCCAGCATTTT.

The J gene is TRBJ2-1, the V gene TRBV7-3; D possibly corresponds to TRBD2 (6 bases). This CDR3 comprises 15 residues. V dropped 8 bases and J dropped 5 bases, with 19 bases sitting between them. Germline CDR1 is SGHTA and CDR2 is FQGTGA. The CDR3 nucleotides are TGTGCCAGCTCGCATTCGGTTAGCGGTAACAATGAGCAGTTCTTC. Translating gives CASSHSVSGNNEQFF.

The CDR3 loop is CASSYPMGGLYNEQFF. CDR3 sequence (DNA): TGTGCCAGCAGCTACCCTATGGGGGGGCTATACAATGAGCAGTTCTTC. The V and J genes are TRBV7-2 and TRBJ2-1, with D possibly TRBD2 on 7 matching bases. CDR1 is SGHTA and CDR2 is FQGNSA in the germline V gene. Trimming shortened V by 4 bases and J by 4 bases, and 17 bases separated the two germline ends. The CDR3 sequence is 16 residues long.

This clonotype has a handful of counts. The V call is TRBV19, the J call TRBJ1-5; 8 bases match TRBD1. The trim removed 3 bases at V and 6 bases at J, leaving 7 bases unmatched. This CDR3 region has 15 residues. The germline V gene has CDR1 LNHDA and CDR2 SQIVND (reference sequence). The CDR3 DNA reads TGTGCCAGTAGTATTGACAGGGGTACGTCTCAGCCCCAGCATTTT. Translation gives CASSIDRGTSQPQHF.

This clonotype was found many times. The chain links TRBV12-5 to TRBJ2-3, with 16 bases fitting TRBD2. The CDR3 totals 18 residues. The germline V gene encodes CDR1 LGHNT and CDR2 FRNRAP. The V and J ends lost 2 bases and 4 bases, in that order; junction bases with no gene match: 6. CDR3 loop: CASGLYGTSGGASDTQYF. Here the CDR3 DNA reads TGTGCTAGTGGTTTGTATGGGACTAGCGGGGGGGCATCAGATACGCAGTATTTT. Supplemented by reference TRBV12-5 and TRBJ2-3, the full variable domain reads DARVTQTPRHKVTEMGQEVTMRCQPILGHNTVFWYRQTMMQGLELLAYFRNRAPLDDSGMPKDRFSAEMPDATLATLKIQPSEPRDSAVYFCASGLYGTSGGASDTQYFGPGTRLTVL.

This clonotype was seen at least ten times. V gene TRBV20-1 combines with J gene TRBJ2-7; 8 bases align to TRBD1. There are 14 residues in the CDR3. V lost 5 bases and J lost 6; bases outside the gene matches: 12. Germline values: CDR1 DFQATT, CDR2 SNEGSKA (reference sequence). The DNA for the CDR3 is TGCAGTGCTCATGAACGGACAGGGACCTTCGAGCAGTACTTC. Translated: CSAHERTGTFEQYF.

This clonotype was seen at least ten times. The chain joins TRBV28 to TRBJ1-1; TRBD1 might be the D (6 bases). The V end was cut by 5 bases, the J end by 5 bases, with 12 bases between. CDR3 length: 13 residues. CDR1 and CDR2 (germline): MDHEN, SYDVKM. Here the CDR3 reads CASSGGIRTEAFF. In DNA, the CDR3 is TGTGCCAGCAGTGGGGGCATTCGAACTGAAGCTTTCTTT. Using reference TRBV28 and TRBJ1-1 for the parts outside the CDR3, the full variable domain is DVKVTQSSRYLVKRTGEKVFLECVQDMDHENMFWYRQDPGLGLRLIYFSYDVKMKEKGDIPEGYSVSREKKERFSLILESASTNQTSMYLCASSGGIRTEAFFGQGTRLTVV.

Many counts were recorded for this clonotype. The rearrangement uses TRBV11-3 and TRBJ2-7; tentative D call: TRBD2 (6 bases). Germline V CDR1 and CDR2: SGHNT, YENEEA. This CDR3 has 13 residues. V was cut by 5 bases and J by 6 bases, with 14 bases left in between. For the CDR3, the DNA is TGTGCCAGCAGCCTCCGGATGGGGGGCGAGCAGTACTTC. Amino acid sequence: CASSLRMGGEQYF.

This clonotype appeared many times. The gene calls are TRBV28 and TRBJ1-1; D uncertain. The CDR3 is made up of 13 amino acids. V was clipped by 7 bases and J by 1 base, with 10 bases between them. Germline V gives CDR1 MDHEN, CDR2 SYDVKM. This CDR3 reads CASTLTPNTEAFF. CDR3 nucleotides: TGTGCCAGCACCCTAACACCGAACACTGAAGCTTTCTTT.

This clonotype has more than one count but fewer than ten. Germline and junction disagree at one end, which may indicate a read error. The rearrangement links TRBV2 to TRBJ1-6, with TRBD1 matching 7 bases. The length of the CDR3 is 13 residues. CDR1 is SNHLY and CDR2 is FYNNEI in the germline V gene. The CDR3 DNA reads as TGTGCCAGCAGGGGGACAGAGAATTCACCCCCCCACTTT. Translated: CASRGTENSPPHF.

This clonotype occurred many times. The chain's CDR3 is CASSLDSGGGEKLFF. Written as DNA, the CDR3 is TGTGCCAGCAGCTTAGATTCGGGGGGTGGAGAAAAACTGTTTTTT. The gene calls are TRBV11-2 and TRBJ1-4; a possible D gene is TRBD1 (5 bases). Germline loops: CDR1 SGHAT, CDR2 FQNNGV. Trimming shortened V by 0 bases and J by 8 bases, and 13 bases separated the two germline ends. The CDR3 runs 15 residues.

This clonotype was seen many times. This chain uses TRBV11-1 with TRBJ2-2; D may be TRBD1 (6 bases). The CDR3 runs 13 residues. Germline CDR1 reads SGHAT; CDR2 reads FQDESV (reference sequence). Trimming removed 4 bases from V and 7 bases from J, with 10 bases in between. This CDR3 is CASSSWTDGELFF. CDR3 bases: TGTGCCAGCAGCTCCTGGACAGACGGGGAGCTGTTTTTT.

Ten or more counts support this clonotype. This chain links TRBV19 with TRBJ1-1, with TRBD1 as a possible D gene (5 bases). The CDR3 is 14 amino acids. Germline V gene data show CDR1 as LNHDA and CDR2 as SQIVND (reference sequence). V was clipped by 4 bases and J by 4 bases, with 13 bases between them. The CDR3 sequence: CASSNGRGGTEAFF. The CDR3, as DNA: TGTGCCAGTAGTAACGGGAGGGGAGGCACTGAAGCTTTCTTT.

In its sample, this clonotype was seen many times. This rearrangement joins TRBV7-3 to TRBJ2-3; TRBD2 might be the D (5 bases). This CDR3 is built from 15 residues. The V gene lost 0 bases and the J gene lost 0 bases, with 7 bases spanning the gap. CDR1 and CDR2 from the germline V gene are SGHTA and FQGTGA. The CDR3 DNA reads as TGTGCCAGCAGCTTAACAGGACTGAGCACAGATACGCAGTATTTT. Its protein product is CASSLTGLSTDTQYF.

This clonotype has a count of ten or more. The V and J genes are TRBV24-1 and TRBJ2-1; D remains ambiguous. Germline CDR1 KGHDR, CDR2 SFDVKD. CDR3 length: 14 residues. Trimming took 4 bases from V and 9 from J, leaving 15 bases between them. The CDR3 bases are TGTGCCACCAGTGACTCAAACGAAATAAGTGAGCAGTTCTTC. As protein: CATSDSNEISEQFF.

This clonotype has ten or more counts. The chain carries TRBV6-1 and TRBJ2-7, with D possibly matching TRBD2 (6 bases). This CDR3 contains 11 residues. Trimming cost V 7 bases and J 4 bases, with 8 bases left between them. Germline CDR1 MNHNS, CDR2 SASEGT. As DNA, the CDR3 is TGTGCCAGCACTGGGACTTACGAGCAGTACTTC. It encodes CASTGTYEQYF.

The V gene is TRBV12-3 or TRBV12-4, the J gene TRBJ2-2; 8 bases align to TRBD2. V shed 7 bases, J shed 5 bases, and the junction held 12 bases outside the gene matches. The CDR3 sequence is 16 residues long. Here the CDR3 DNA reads TGTGCCAGCACTCGGGGCGCGGGGGGCCTGACCGGGGAGCTGTTTTTT. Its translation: CASTRGAGGLTGELFF.

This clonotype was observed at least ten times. The CDR3 loop reads CASSYSRQGARGYTF. The CDR3 coding sequence is TGTGCCAGCAGTTACTCCCGTCAGGGAGCGAGGGGCTACACCTTC. The V gene is TRBV6-2 or TRBV6-3, the J gene TRBJ1-2; D might be TRBD1 (5 bases). The V gene lost 0 bases and the J gene lost 8 bases, with 16 bases spanning the gap. Germline assignment: CDR1 MNHEY and CDR2 SVGEGT. This CDR3 is 15 amino acids long.

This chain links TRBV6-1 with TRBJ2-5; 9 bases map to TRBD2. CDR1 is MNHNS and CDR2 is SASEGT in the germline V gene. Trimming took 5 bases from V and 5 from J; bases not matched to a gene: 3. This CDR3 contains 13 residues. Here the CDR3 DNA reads TGTGCCAGCAGTCCTAGCGGGACGGAGACCCAGTACTTC. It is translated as CASSPSGTETQYF.

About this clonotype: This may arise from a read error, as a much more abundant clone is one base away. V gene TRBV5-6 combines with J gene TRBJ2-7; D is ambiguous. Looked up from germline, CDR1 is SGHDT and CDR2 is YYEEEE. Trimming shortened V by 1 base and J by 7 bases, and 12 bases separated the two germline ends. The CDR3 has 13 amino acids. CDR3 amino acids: CASSLSRSGEQYF. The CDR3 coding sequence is TGTGCCAGCAGCTTGTCCCGTTCGGGTGAGCAGTACTTC.

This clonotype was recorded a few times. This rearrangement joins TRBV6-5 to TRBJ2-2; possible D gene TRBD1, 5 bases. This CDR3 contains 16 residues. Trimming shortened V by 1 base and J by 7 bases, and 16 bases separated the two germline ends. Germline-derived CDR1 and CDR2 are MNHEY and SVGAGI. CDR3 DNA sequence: TGTGCCAGCAGTTACTATTCGCAGACAGCCCGCGGGGAGCTGTTTTTT. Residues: CASSYYSQTARGELFF.